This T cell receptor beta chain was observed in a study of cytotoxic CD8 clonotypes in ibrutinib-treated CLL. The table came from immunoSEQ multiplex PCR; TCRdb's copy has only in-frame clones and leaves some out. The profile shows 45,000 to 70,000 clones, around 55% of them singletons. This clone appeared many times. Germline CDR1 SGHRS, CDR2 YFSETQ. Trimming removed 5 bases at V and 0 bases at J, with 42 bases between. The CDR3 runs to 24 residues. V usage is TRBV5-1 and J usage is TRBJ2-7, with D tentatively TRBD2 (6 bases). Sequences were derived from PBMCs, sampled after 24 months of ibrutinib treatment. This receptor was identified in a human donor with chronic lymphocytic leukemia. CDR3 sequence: CASSLRGIQRSRQSGLTSSYEQYF. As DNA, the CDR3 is TGCGCCAGCAGTTTGAGGGGAATCCAAAGGTCCAGACAATCGGGACTGACTAGCTCCTACGAGCAGTACTTC.